The 18 T cell receptor beta chains reported below all come from one sample, sequenced in a study of chemoradiotherapy in HPV16-positive cancers. Clones were read by immunoSEQ multiplex PCR, and TCRdb kept only the in-frame ones, dropping some. Among 12,000 or so clones listed, roughly four fifths were seen once. Collection of the sample occurred from a patient who underwent chemoradiotherapy. These receptor sequences come from a human donor with HPV-associated anogenital cancer.

V gene TRBV28 combines with J gene TRBJ2-7; tentatively, D is TRBD1 (6 bases). The CDR3 length is 14 residues. Deletions cut 6 bases from V and 1 base from J, with 13 bases between. Germline V gene lookup returns CDR1 MDHEN and CDR2 SYDVKM. CDR3 protein: CASSKTGRSYEQYF. Here the CDR3 DNA reads TGTGCCAGCAGCAAAACAGGGAGATCCTACGAGCAGTACTTC.

The V call is TRBV6-4, the J call TRBJ1-1; 7 nucleotides line up with TRBD1. Germline V gene data show CDR1 as MRHNA and CDR2 as SNTAGT. V was pared by 5 bases and J by 11 bases, with 11 bases of the junction left unmatched. The CDR3 spans 13 residues. The CDR3 here is CASSPSQQGRAFF. CDR3 in DNA: TGTGCCAGCAGTCCTTCTCAACAGGGGAGGGCTTTCTTT.

The V and J genes are TRBV10-3 and TRBJ2-5; the match to TRBD2 covers 8 bases. V shed 6 bases and J 2 bases; nucleotides not matched to a gene: 11. The CDR3 covers 16 residues. Germline CDR1 is ENHRY and CDR2 is SYGVKD. In DNA form, the CDR3 reads TGTGCCATCAGCCCCCTAGGTAGCGGGAATCAAGAGACCCAGTACTTC. Translated, it gives CAISPLGSGNQETQYF.

This sequence joins TRBV28 and TRBJ2-7; TRBD2 agrees at 10 bases. The CDR3 totals 16 residues. Losses at the gene ends were 8 bases for V and 5 bases for J; bases not matched to a gene: 15. Per germline, CDR1 MDHEN and CDR2 SYDVKM. CDR3: CASPLPPSGSRDEQYF. The DNA for the CDR3 is TGTGCCAGCCCCCTTCCGCCTAGCGGGAGTAGGGACGAGCAGTACTTC.

This clone was detected a few times. The V gene is TRBV2, the J gene TRBJ2-7; 9 bases agree with TRBD1. After removal of 6 bases from V and 2 bases from J, the junction contained 5 bases not matched to a gene. The CDR3 extends over 14 amino acids. Germline V gene sequence: CDR1 SNHLY, CDR2 FYNNEI. Here the CDR3 reads CASSSGTGPYEQYF. The CDR3 region has the DNA TGTGCCAGCAGCTCCGGGACAGGGCCCTACGAGCAGTACTTC. Combining the CDR3 with reference TRBV2 and TRBJ2-7 gives the whole variable domain EPEVTQTPSHQVTQMGQEVILRCVPISNHLYFYWYRQILGQKVEFLVSFYNNEISEKSEIFDDQFSVERPDGSNFTLKIRSTKLEDSAMYFCASSSGTGPYEQYFGPGTRLTVT.

This CDR3 reads CASSLKAREQYF. The CDR3 bases are TGTGCCAGCAGCTTAAAAGCGAGGGAGCAGTACTTC. The V call is TRBV7-9, the J call TRBJ2-7; D call uncertain. The germline V gene has CDR1 SEHNR and CDR2 FQNEAQ (reference sequence). Trimming removed 2 bases at V and 7 bases at J, with 9 bases between. This CDR3 comprises 12 residues.

The V gene is TRBV27, the J gene TRBJ2-1; 13 nucleotides match TRBD2. Germline V gene data show CDR1 as MNHEY and CDR2 as SMNVEV (reference sequence). Losses at the gene ends were 6 bases for V and 3 bases for J; bases not matched to a gene: 2. The CDR3 covers 15 residues. CDR3 sequence (DNA): TGTGCCAGCAGACTAGCGGGAGGGGACTACAATGAGCAGTTCTTC. This sequence encodes CASRLAGGDYNEQFF.

This rearrangement joins TRBV29-1 to TRBJ2-7, with D tentatively TRBD2 (5 bases). This CDR3 contains 14 residues. Germline V CDR1 and CDR2: SQVTM, ANQGSEA. V shed 7 bases and J shed 3 bases, with 19 bases lying between them. This CDR3 reads CSESGRVLGYEQYF. CDR3 bases: TGCAGCGAATCTGGGAGAGTCCTCGGCTACGAGCAGTACTTC.

The V call is TRBV19, the J call TRBJ1-2; D gene ambiguous. CDR1 is LNHDA and CDR2 is SQIVND in the germline V gene (reference sequence). V dropped 5 bases and J dropped 0 bases, with 16 bases sitting between them. The CDR3 runs to 16 residues. CDR3 DNA sequence: TGTGCCAGTAGTCTTGGACCTCTAGTTGCTAACTATGGCTACACCTTC. This codes for CASSLGPLVANYGYTF.

The V gene is TRBV6-1, the J gene TRBJ2-7; unclear D gene. This CDR3 is 16 amino acids long. Trimming stripped 4 bases from V and 0 bases from J, with 16 bases between. CDR1 is MNHNS, CDR2 SASEGT, per germline. The CDR3 spells CASSVAGQVSSYEQYF. The CDR3 nucleotides read TGTGCCAGCAGTGTCGCCGGGCAGGTGAGCTCCTACGAGCAGTACTTC.

This clone is labeled as medium-sized. The V and J genes are TRBV6-1 and TRBJ2-2, with D possibly matching TRBD1 (6 bases). The CDR3 has 13 amino acids. The V end was cut by 4 bases, the J end by 3 bases, with 6 bases between. Germline V gene sequence: CDR1 MNHNS, CDR2 SASEGT. The CDR3 region has the DNA TGTGCCAGCAGTGGACAGGACACCGGGGAGCTGTTTTTT. The encoded protein is CASSGQDTGELFF.

This chain joins TRBV7-9 and TRBJ2-1, with TRBD1 identical over 8 bases. This CDR3 comprises 15 residues. Trimming took 2 bases from V and 5 from J; bases not matched to a gene: 5. Looked up from germline, CDR1 is SEHNR and CDR2 is FQNEAQ (reference sequence). This CDR3 reads CASSLRQGFDNEQFF. CDR3 nucleotide sequence: TGTGCCAGCAGCTTAAGACAGGGGTTTGACAATGAGCAGTTCTTC.

The CDR3 reads CSVRGDRGFYEQYF. CDR3 coding DNA: TGCAGCGTCAGGGGGGACAGGGGTTTCTACGAGCAGTACTTC. V and J are TRBV29-1 and TRBJ2-7; 10 nucleotides match TRBD1. The CDR3 extends over 14 amino acids. Germline loops: CDR1 SQVTM, CDR2 ANQGSEA. Trimming took 6 bases from V and 3 from J; bases not matched to a gene: 8.

The rearrangement joins TRBV7-3 to TRBJ2-7; 11 bases are shared with TRBD1. The germline V gene encodes CDR1 SGHTA and CDR2 FQGTGA. V was pared by 2 bases and J by 4 bases, with 13 bases of the junction left unmatched. There are 18 residues in the CDR3. The CDR3 loop is CASSLDLRDRGFEYEQYF. Here the CDR3 DNA reads TGTGCCAGCAGCTTAGACCTCCGGGACAGGGGGTTTGAGTACGAGCAGTACTTC. The complete variable domain, with remaining parts taken from reference TRBV7-3 and TRBJ2-7, reads GAGVSQTPSNKVTEKGKYVELRCDPISGHTALYWYRQSLGQGPEFLIYFQGTGAADDSGLPNDRFFAVRPEGSVSTLKIQRTERGDSAVYLCASSLDLRDRGFEYEQYFGPGTRLTVT.

This clone appeared a few times. The chain joins TRBV7-3 to TRBJ2-2; D remains unclear. The CDR3 is 13 residues long. Germline loops: CDR1 SGHTA, CDR2 FQGTGA. V lost 5 bases and J 7 bases, leaving 11 bases between the germline ends. The CDR3 DNA reads TGTGCCAGCAGCCCCGAAATTAGCGGGGAGCTGTTTTTT. Its protein product is CASSPEISGELFF. Full variable domain (remainder filled in from reference TRBV7-3 and TRBJ2-2): GAGVSQTPSNKVTEKGKYVELRCDPISGHTALYWYRQSLGQGPEFLIYFQGTGAADDSGLPNDRFFAVRPEGSVSTLKIQRTERGDSAVYLCASSPEISGELFFGEGSRLTVL.

The chain has TRBV7-2 and TRBJ2-7; D not certain. CDR3 length: 14 residues. Looked up from germline, CDR1 is SGHTA and CDR2 is FQGNSA. V was shortened by 7 bases and J by 1 base, with 14 bases between the two germline ends. Here the CDR3 DNA reads TGTGCCAGCAACTTCGGACGGCAATCCTACGAGCAGTACTTC. Its protein product is CASNFGRQSYEQYF.

This chain links TRBV6-5 with TRBJ2-1; TRBD2 matches 7 bases. Trimming removed 6 bases from V and 0 bases from J; junction bases left unmatched: 2. Germline-derived CDR1 and CDR2 are MNHEY and SVGAGI. The CDR3 is 14 amino acids. CDR3 residues: CASRLASSYNEQFF. In nucleotides, the CDR3 is TGTGCCAGCAGACTAGCGAGCTCCTACAATGAGCAGTTCTTC.

The V and J genes are TRBV15 and TRBJ2-1; D unresolved. Germline loops: CDR1 LNHNV, CDR2 YYDKDF (reference sequence). V was shortened by 5 bases and J by 5 bases, with 16 bases between the two germline ends. This CDR3 is 15 amino acids long. This CDR3 is CATSGGLGRHNEQFF. For the CDR3, the DNA is TGTGCCACCAGCGGCGGATTAGGTCGTCACAATGAGCAGTTCTTC. The full variable domain, rest sourced from reference TRBV15 and TRBJ2-1, is DAMVIQNPRYQVTQFGKPVTLSCSQTLNHNVMYWYQQKSSQAPKLLFHYYDKDFNNEADTPDNFQSRRPNTSFCFLDIRSPGLGDTAMYLCATSGGLGRHNEQFFGPGTRLTVL.